The 21 T cell receptor beta chains in this list originate from one sample, sequenced in a study of blood T cells in healthy people across ages. Together with a sample-barcoded 5' primer, a J-beta primer mix was included in a second PCR lasting roughly 6 to 12 cycles. A single record per CDR3 protein comes from TCRdb applying MiXCR to the 5' RACE reads. The repertoire holds 1,500,000 or so distinct CDR3 sequences, roughly 43% seen once, with under 5% in the top ten. Sequenced sample: blood. The receptors were sampled from a woman aged 18-35 years in good health.

Ten or more counts support this clonotype. The V gene is TRBV5-1, the J gene TRBJ1-5, with D maybe TRBD1 (5 bases). This CDR3 has 14 amino acids. CDR1 SGHRS and CDR2 YFSETQ come from the germline V gene. Trimming shortened V by 3 bases and J by 3 bases, and 10 bases separated the two germline ends. For the CDR3, the DNA is TGCGCCAGCAGCTGGGACGGAGCCAATCAGCCCCAGCATTTT. Protein: CASSWDGANQPQHF.

The chain employs TRBV6-6 and TRBJ1-1, with 7 bases that match TRBD1. The CDR3 loop spans 10 amino acids. Germline V CDR1 and CDR2: MNHNY, SVGAGI (reference sequence). J gave up 7 bases and V 8 bases, and 1 base lay outside the gene matches. The CDR3 loop reads CASRDSEAFF. The CDR3 DNA follows: TGTGCCAGCCGGGACAGTGAAGCTTTCTTT.

This chain joins TRBV10-3 and TRBJ1-1, with a tentative D call TRBD1 (5 bases). The CDR3 sequence is 14 residues long. V lost 2 bases and J lost 2, with 9 bases in between. Germline CDR1 and CDR2: ENHRY and SYGVKD. The CDR3 protein is CAISETGPNTEAFF. The CDR3 coding sequence is TGTGCCATCAGTGAGACGGGACCCAACACTGAAGCTTTCTTT.

The chain recombines TRBV10-3 with TRBJ1-2; D is possibly TRBD1 (6 bases). CDR1 and CDR2 from the germline V gene are ENHRY and SYGVKD. V was cut by 5 bases and J by 6 bases, with 16 bases left in between. The CDR3 spans 14 residues. CDR3 protein: CAISRQQGSDGYTF. The DNA for the CDR3 is TGTGCCATCAGTCGCCAACAGGGAAGCGATGGCTACACCTTC.

CDR3 sequence reads: CSARVRGLNTEAFF. CDR3 nucleotide sequence: TGCAGTGCTAGAGTCCGAGGCTTGAACACTGAAGCTTTCTTT. The J gene is TRBJ1-1, the V gene TRBV20-1; D uncertain. This CDR3 comprises 14 residues. V was cut by 1 base and J by 0 bases, with 9 bases left in between. Germline CDR1 reads DFQATT; CDR2 reads SNEGSKA (reference sequence).

V gene TRBV29-1 combines with J gene TRBJ2-7; D gene unclear. Trimming removed 0 bases from V and 7 bases from J, with 7 bases in between. CDR3 length equals 11 residues. In germline, CDR1 is SQVTM, CDR2 ANQGSEA. CDR3 sequence reads: CSVEDVTEQYF. The CDR3 region has the DNA TGCAGCGTTGAAGATGTGACGGAGCAGTACTTC.

This clonotype was picked up a small number of times. CDR3 sequence: CASSLDGGTARKQYF. In DNA, the CDR3 is TGTGCCAGCAGCTTAGATGGTGGGACTGCAAGAAAGCAGTACTTC. This chain uses TRBV7-2 with TRBJ2-7; D might be TRBD2 (6 bases). Germline lookup yields CDR1 SGHTA and CDR2 FQGNSA. This CDR3 is built from 15 residues. Trimming took off 1 base at V and 8 bases at J, with 18 bases between the two ends.

This sequence joins TRBV15 and TRBJ1-5; TRBD1 is a possible D gene (6 bases). This CDR3 contains 17 residues. Trimming removed 3 bases from V and 6 bases from J, with 21 bases in between. Germline-derived CDR1 and CDR2 are LNHNV and YYDKDF (reference sequence). The CDR3 loop reads CATSSAGGGAYSQPQHF. The CDR3, as DNA: TGTGCCACCAGCAGCGCTGGCGGGGGGGCCTATAGTCAGCCCCAGCATTTT.

This clonotype was counted only a few times. V gene TRBV4-3 combines with J gene TRBJ2-1, with a possible D match to TRBD2 (7 bases). TRBJ2-7 explains the end of the DNA better; the J call may be wrong. The CDR3 is made up of 15 amino acids. CDR1 is LGHNA, CDR2 YSLEER, per germline. The CDR3: CASSARGASYNEQYF. CDR3 DNA sequence: TGCGCCAGCAGCGCACGGGGGGCTTCCTACAATGAGCAGTACTTC.

This chain uses TRBV14 with TRBJ1-1; possibly TRBD1 for D (6 bases). Germline assignment: CDR1 SGHDN and CDR2 FVKESK. Trimming left V 3 bases short and J 3 bases short, with 14 bases between. There are 15 residues in the CDR3. The DNA of the CDR3 is TGTGCCAGCAGCCACACGCAGGGGCTGGACACTGAAGCTTTCTTT. This translates into CASSHTQGLDTEAFF.

J is TRBJ2-7 and V is TRBV29-1; D is perhaps TRBD1 or TRBD2 (5 bases each). CDR1 is SQVTM and CDR2 is ANQGSEA in the germline V gene. This CDR3 region has 14 residues. Trimming took 4 bases from V and 6 from J, leaving 19 bases between them. The CDR3: CSVGRGPRASEQYF. CDR3 nucleotides: TGCAGCGTTGGACGGGGCCCAAGGGCTAGCGAGCAGTACTTC.

The rearrangement uses TRBV7-6 and TRBJ2-3, with 13 positions matching TRBD2. Germline-derived CDR1 and CDR2 are SGHVS and FNYEAQ. The V gene end was trimmed by 4 bases and the J gene end by 0 bases; junction bases not matched to a gene: 16. This CDR3 contains 21 residues. The CDR3 sequence: CASSYRDIGTSGERSTDTQYF. The CDR3, as DNA: TGTGCCAGCAGCTACCGGGACATTGGGACTAGCGGGGAACGGAGCACAGATACGCAGTATTTT.

The table lists this clonotype with a few counts. J is TRBJ1-1 and V is TRBV5-4; tentatively, D is TRBD1 (5 bases). The germline gives CDR1 SGHNT, CDR2 YYREEE (reference sequence). The length of the CDR3 is 15 residues. With 4 bases removed from V and 5 bases from J, the gap between germline ends came to 18 bases. CDR3 coding DNA: TGTGCCAGCAGCCGCAGAGGGGATCGAGGAACTGAAGCTTTCTTT. This gives the protein CASSRRGDRGTEAFF.

The rearrangement uses TRBV12-3 or TRBV12-4 and TRBJ2-5; 7 bases match TRBD2. J was trimmed by 11 bases and V by 7 bases; bases with no gene match: 13. This CDR3 comprises 13 residues. The CDR3 nucleotides read TGTGCCAGCACCCCTAGACTAGCTTTTGAGCAGTACTTC. The encoded protein is CASTPRLAFEQYF.

This clonotype appeared a few times. J is TRBJ2-1 and V is TRBV20-1; TRBD2 aligns across 14 bases. CDR3 length equals 16 residues. CDR1 is DFQATT, CDR2 SNEGSKA, per germline (reference sequence). Trimming cost V 2 bases and J 6 bases; bases outside gene matches: 6. CDR3 in amino acids: CSARSPGTSGGNEQFF. The CDR3 DNA is TGCAGTGCTAGATCTCCCGGGACTAGCGGGGGCAATGAGCAGTTCTTC.

The CDR3 DNA reads TGTGCCAGCAGTGAAGCATGGGGGGCCGTATACAATGAGCAGTTCTTC. Protein: CASSEAWGAVYNEQFF. The V and J genes are TRBV6-1 and TRBJ2-1; the D gene could be TRBD1 or TRBD2 (6 bases each). CDR1 MNHNS and CDR2 SASEGT come from the germline V gene. Trimming took off 0 bases at V and 4 bases at J, with 13 bases between the two ends. This CDR3 region has 16 residues.

This clonotype occurred a few times. This chain joins TRBV7-2 and TRBJ2-7; D is possibly TRBD2 (6 bases). Trimming left V 2 bases short and J 3 bases short, with 14 bases between. This CDR3 region has 15 residues. Germline V lookup: CDR1 SGHTA, CDR2 FQGNSA. The CDR3 is CASSLLGSRLYEQYF. As DNA, the CDR3 is TGTGCCAGCAGCTTACTCGGGAGTCGGCTCTACGAGCAGTACTTC.

The rearrangement joins TRBV27 to TRBJ1-2, with D perhaps matching TRBD1 (6 bases). Germline assignment: CDR1 MNHEY and CDR2 SMNVEV (reference sequence). The CDR3 is 17 residues long. Trimming took off 4 bases at V and 5 bases at J, with 23 bases between the two ends. DNA of the CDR3: TGTGCCAGCAGTTCATACCGGTCACAGGGTAGTGGGTATGGCTACACCTTC. Protein product: CASSSYRSQGSGYGYTF.

The chain couples TRBV12-3 or TRBV12-4 to TRBJ2-5; the D is unclear. V was cut by 3 bases and J by 4 bases, with 15 bases left in between. This CDR3 is 15 amino acids long. The CDR3, as DNA: TGTGCCAGCAGTTTCACCGGGTCCCCGGGAGAGACCCAGTACTTC. This codes for CASSFTGSPGETQYF.

The chain is built from TRBV7-3 and TRBJ2-1, with 7 bases lining up with TRBD2. The CDR3 runs to 15 residues. The V gene's germline CDR1 is SGHTA and CDR2 FQGTGA. Trimming took 6 bases from V and 2 from J; bases not matched to a gene: 7. The DNA for the CDR3 is TGTGCCAGCAGGCTCGAGCGGGATGCCTACAATGAGCAGTTCTTC. Protein product: CASRLERDAYNEQFF.

This rearrangement joins TRBV6-2 or TRBV6-3 to TRBJ1-6; D not certain. CDR1 and CDR2 from the germline V gene are MNHEY and SVGEGT. The CDR3 runs to 14 residues. With 3 bases removed from V and 7 bases from J, the gap between germline ends came to 10 bases. CDR3 in amino acids: CASSYARRNSPLHF. The CDR3 coding sequence is TGTGCCAGCAGTTATGCTCGGAGGAATTCACCCCTCCACTTT.